This passage covers 9 T cell receptor beta chains from one sample sequenced in a study of OX40 agonist ivuxolimab in advanced cancers. Sequencing used immunoSEQ multiplex PCR; TCRdb keeps in-frame clones, though not all of them. Seen here are more than 45,000 clones, about nine tenths observed once, and the top ten hold more than 6.5%. The sequencing used CD4+ or CD8+ T cells sorted from blood, collected in a trial of the OX40 agonist ivuxolimab. The source is an adult with an advanced solid tumor such as melanoma, head and neck, liver or kidney cancer.

The chain couples TRBV5-1 to TRBJ1-1; the D is unclear. V lost 4 bases to trimming and J lost 6 bases, with 16 bases between them. CDR3 length equals 14 residues. Germline assignment: CDR1 SGHRS and CDR2 YFSETQ. The CDR3 nucleotides read TGCGCCAGCAGCCAGGATCTGGGGTTCGCTGAAGCTTTCTTT. Its protein is CASSQDLGFAEAFF.

The V and J genes are TRBV5-1 and TRBJ1-1; TRBD1 aligns across 7 bases. This CDR3 comprises 15 residues. The V and J ends lost 4 bases and 1 base, in that order; junction bases with no gene match: 7. Germline values: CDR1 SGHRS, CDR2 YFSETQ. CDR3 protein: CASSNRTGWNTEAFF. CDR3 nucleotides: TGCGCCAGCAGCAATAGGACAGGCTGGAACACTGAAGCTTTCTTT.

This chain uses TRBV10-3 with TRBJ1-2; D is uncertain. Trimming took off 5 bases at V and 4 bases at J, with 11 bases between the two ends. This CDR3 spans 13 amino acids. CDR1 is ENHRY and CDR2 is SYGVKD in the germline V gene. CDR3 loop: CAISTDRVYGYTF. The CDR3, as DNA: TGTGCCATCAGTACAGACCGAGTCTATGGCTACACCTTC.

V is TRBV12-5 and J is TRBJ2-5, with 11 bases fitting TRBD2. The CDR3 extends over 15 amino acids. J gave up 5 bases and V 7 bases, and 9 bases lay outside the gene matches. Germline CDR1 reads LGHNT; CDR2 reads FRNRAP. CDR3 bases: TGTGCTAGTGTTGACCTAGCGGGGGGAGAGGAGACCCAGTACTTC. It codes for CASVDLAGGEETQYF.

The J gene is TRBJ1-5, the V gene TRBV15; no reliable D call. From germline, CDR1 is LNHNV and CDR2 YYDKDF (reference sequence). V lost 1 base to trimming and J lost 0 bases, with 4 bases between them. The CDR3 is 14 amino acids. CDR3 bases: TGTGCCACCAGCAGAGTTAATAGCAATCAGCCCCAGCATTTT. It is translated as CATSRVNSNQPQHF.

This clone was recorded only once. V and J are TRBV4-2 and TRBJ2-7; 12 bases are a match to TRBD2. Germline CDR1 and CDR2: LGHNA and YNFKEQ. This CDR3 has 16 residues. Losses at the gene ends were 4 bases for V and 5 bases for J; bases not matched to a gene: 9. Here the CDR3 DNA reads TGTGCCAGCAGCCCCACCTCGACTAGCGGGGGCCACGAGCAGTACGTC. Protein: CASSPTSTSGGHEQYV.

In its sample, this clone was seen once. This chain links TRBV5-6 with TRBJ2-6; no reliable D call. Between the trimmed V and J ends, which lost 0 bases and 0 bases, there was a span of 4 bases. The CDR3 is made up of 15 amino acids. Germline CDR1 is SGHDT and CDR2 is YYEEEE. CDR3 in amino acids: CASSLEVSGANVLTF. The CDR3 DNA follows: TGTGCCAGCAGCTTGGAAGTCTCTGGGGCCAACGTCCTGACTTTC.

The chain employs TRBV19 and TRBJ2-3; 12 bases are a match to TRBD2. V was clipped by 1 base and J by 0 bases; unmatched bases: 5. The germline V gene has CDR1 LNHDA and CDR2 SQIVND (reference sequence). This CDR3 spans 18 amino acids. The CDR3: CASSIAASGGASTDTQYF. Written as DNA, the CDR3 is TGTGCCAGTAGTATAGCGGCTAGCGGGGGGGCCAGCACAGATACGCAGTATTTT.

The V call is TRBV9, the J call TRBJ2-1; D is undetermined. In germline, CDR1 is SGDLS, CDR2 YYNGEE. V was clipped by 5 bases and J by 4 bases, with 7 bases between them. The CDR3 contains 12 residues. The DNA of the CDR3 is TGTGCCAGCAGTGTCGGTTACAATGAGCAGTTCTTC. Its translation is CASSVGYNEQFF.